The present entry profiles one TCR beta chain with its context. Its target is not known. This entry is derived from a study of identical twins. cDNA carried unique molecular identifiers, and a universal primer site was added by template switching. TCRdb ran MiXCR on the 5' RACE reads and lists one entry per CDR3 protein. The data hold about 700,000 distinct CDR3 sequences, with 6% to 6.5% observed a single time. Germline CDR1 SGHAT, CDR2 FQNNGV. Trimming pared 1 base from V and 5 bases from J, leaving 20 bases between. The CDR3 totals 17 residues. Study-level results: Models underestimated out-of-frame TCR alpha sharing in monozygotic twins. These conclusions were based on statistical analysis (cross-sectional, not following the same donors).

All donors were healthy Caucasians. Sequencing was carried out using naive T cells sorted from blood. This rearrangement joins TRBV11-2 to TRBJ2-5; D is perhaps TRBD1 (6 bases). This TCR derives from a man aged 18-30 years in good health. The CDR3 loop reads CASSLVGGGTRLETQYF. CDR3 bases: TGTGCCAGCAGCTTAGTAGGGGGTGGGACACGCTTGGAGACCCAGTACTTC.